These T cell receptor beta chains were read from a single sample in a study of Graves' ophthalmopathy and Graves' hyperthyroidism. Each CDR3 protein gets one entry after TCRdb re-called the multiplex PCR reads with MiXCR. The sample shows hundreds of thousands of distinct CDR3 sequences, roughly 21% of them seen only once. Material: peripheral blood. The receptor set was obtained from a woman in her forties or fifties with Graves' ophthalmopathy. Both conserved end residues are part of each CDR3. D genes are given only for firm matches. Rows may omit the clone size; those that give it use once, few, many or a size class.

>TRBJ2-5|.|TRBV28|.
TGTGCCAGCAGTTTATCCCCAGGGGGGGGTGGAGAGACCCAGTACTTC
CASSLSPGGGGETQYF
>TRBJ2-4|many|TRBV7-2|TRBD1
TGTGCCAGCACTCCCCCCGGGACAGGAAACATTCAGTACTTC
CASTPPGTGNIQYF
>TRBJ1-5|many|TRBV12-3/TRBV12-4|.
TGTGCCAGCTCTTACGAACCTCCAGGGACGGCGAATCAGCCCCAGCATTTT
CASSYEPPGTANQPQHF
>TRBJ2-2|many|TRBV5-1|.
TGCGCCAGCAGCCCCGCCTCGGGCCTCGGCACCGGGGAGCTGTTTTTT
CASSPASGLGTGELFF
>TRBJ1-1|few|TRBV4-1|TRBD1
TGCGCCAGCAGCCAAGATCGGGCGGGGACAGCCCTCGGTAACACTGAAGCTTTCTTT
CASSQDRAGTALGNTEAFF
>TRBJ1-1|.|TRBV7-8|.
TGTGCCAGCAGCTTACGGGCAGGGACCCCGAACACTGAAGCTTTCTTT
CASSLRAGTPNTEAFF
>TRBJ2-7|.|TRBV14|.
TGTGCCAGCAGCCAAGGGACGGTTCCCTACGAGCAGTACTTC
CASSQGTVPYEQYF
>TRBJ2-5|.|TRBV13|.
TGTGCCAGCAGCAGCCGACAGCGTCAAGAGACCCAGTACTTC
CASSSRQRQETQYF
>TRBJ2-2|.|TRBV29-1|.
TGCAGCGTTCTACCAGGGTCCCACACCGGGGAGCTGTTTTTT
CSVLPGSHTGELFF
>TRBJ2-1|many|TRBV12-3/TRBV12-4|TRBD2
TGTGCCAGCAGCCCCCAGAGCGGGATCTACAATGAGCAGTTCTTC
CASSPQSGIYNEQFF
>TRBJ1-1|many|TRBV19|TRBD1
TGTGCCAGTAGTACCCTTAGGGGGCTTAGCACTGAAGCTTTCTTT
CASSTLRGLSTEAFF
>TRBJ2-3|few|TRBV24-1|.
TGTGTCCCCCGTGAGGCGCGTATCACAGATACGCAGTATTTT
CVPREARITDTQYF
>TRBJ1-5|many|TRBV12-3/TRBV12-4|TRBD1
TGTGCCAGCAGCAGGGGACAGGGGGCCGGCAATCAGCCCCAGCATTTT
CASSRGQGAGNQPQHF
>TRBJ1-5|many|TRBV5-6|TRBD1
TGTGCCAGCAGCTACTTACAGGGGGCCCAGCATTTT
CASSYLQGAQHF
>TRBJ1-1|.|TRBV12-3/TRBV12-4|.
TGTGCCAGCACCCTGCTCGGCAGAGAAGCTTTCTTT
CASTLLGREAFF
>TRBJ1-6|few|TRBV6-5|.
TGTGCCAGCAGTTACGTCGTGGAATCACCCCTCCACTTT
CASSYVVESPLHF
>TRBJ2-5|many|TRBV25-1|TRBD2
TGTGCCAGCCGCCCTCGACTAGCGGGAGGAGGCCAAGAGACCCAGTACTTC
CASRPRLAGGGQETQYF
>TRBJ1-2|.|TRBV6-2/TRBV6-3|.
TGTGCCAGCAGACGATGGGAGGTCAACCGCTATGCCGGCTACACCTTC
CASRRWEVNRYAGYTF
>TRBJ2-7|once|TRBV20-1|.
TGCAGTGCTAGAGACAACCGGGACTTCTACGAGCAGTACTTC
CSARDNRDFYEQYF
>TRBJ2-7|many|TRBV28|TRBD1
TGTGCCAGCAGCTCTCCGGGACAGCGGCACTACGAGCAGTACTTC
CASSSPGQRHYEQYF
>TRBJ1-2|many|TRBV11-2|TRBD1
TGTGCCAGCAGTTTCCGACAGGGACGGGGCGCTAACTATGGCTACACCTTC
CASSFRQGRGANYGYTF
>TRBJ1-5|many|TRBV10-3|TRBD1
TGTGCCACCGCGGAAACACAGGGGTTGGGCGGTCAGCCCCAGCATTTT
CATAETQGLGGQPQHF
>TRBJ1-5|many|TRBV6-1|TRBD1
TGTGCCAGCATACCGACGACAGGGGTGAACCAGCCCCAGCATTTT
CASIPTTGVNQPQHF
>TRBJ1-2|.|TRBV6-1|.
TGTGCCAGCATCAGACGACCGAACTATGGCTACACCTTC
CASIRRPNYGYTF
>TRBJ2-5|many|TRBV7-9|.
TGTGCCAGCAGCTTAGATGCGGGGAATCCATCGGAGACCCAGTACTTC
CASSLDAGNPSETQYF
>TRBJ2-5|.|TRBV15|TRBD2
TGTGCCACCAGCAGAGGGACTAGCGGGAGGGAGACCCAGTACTTC
CATSRGTSGRETQYF
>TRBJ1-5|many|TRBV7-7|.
TGTGCCCCCTGCCGTAATCAGCCCCAGCATTTT
CAPCRNQPQHF
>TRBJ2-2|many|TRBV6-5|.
TGTGCCAGCCCCCCCGCAGACACCGGGGAGCTGTTTTTT
CASPPADTGELFF
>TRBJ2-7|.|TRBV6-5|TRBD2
TGTGCCAGCAGTTACGAACGGGAGGGATACGAGCAGTACTTC
CASSYEREGYEQYF
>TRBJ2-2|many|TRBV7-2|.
TGTGCCAGCAGCCCATCCGGGTCGAGCACCGGGGAGCTGTTTTTT
CASSPSGSSTGELFF